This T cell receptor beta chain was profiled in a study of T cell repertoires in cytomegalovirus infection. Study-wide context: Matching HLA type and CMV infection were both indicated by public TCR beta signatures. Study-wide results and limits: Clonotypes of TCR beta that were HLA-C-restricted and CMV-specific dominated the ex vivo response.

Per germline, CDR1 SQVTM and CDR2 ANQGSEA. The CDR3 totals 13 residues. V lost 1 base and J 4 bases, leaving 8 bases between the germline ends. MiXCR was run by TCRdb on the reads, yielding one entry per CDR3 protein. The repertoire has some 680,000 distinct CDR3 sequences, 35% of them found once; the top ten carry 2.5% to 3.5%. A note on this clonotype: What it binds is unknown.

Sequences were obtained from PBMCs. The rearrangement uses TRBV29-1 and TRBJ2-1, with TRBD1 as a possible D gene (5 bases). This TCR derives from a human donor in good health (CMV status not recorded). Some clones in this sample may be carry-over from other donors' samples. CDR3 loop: CSVEVTAYNEQFF. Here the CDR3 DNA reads TGCAGCGTTGAAGTGACAGCGTACAATGAGCAGTTCTTC.